Here is one T cell receptor beta chain with its context. Antigen unknown. This record belongs to a study of CXCR3-negative and CXCR3-positive naive CD8 T cells. Through 5' RACE with UMI labels, the TRB cDNA libraries were prepared. With the 5' RACE reads reprocessed, TCRdb shows one record per CDR3 protein and no DNA. This specimen shows under 150,000 distinct CDR3 sequences; the ten leading clones hold 0.25% to 0.35%. General study findings and limits: Relative to CXCR3-negative naive cells, CXCR3-positive naive cells had more hydrophobic TRB CDR3s.

Germline-derived CDR1 and CDR2 are SGHTA and FQGNSA. This CDR3 spans 11 amino acids. The TCR originated in a human donor in good health. Some clones in this sample may be carry-over from other donors' samples. Sequenced material: naive CXCR3+ CD8+ T cells from blood. The subset was: CD45RO-CCR7+CD27+CD95- naive CD8+ T cells expressing CXCR3 (TNR3+). V gene TRBV7-2 combines with J gene TRBJ2-2. The CDR3 sequence: CASSPSGELFF.